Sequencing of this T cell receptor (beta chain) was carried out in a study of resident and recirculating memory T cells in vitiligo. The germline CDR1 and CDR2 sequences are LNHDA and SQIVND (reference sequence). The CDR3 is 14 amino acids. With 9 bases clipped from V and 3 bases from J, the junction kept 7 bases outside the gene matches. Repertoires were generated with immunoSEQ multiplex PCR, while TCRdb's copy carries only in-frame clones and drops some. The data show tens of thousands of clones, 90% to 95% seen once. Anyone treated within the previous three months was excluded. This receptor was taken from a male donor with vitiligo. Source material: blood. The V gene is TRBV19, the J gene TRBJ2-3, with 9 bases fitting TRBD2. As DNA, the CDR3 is TGTGCCAGCAAGACTAGCGGAGCTACAGATACGCAGTATTTT. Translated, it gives CASKTSGATDTQYF.